These T cell receptor beta chains were read from a single sample in a study of shared clonotypes between healthy human individuals. Libraries were prepared by immunoSEQ multiplex PCR; TCRdb keeps only in-frame clonotypes and omits some of them. The data show roughly 890,000 clones, with 80% to 95% seen just once and less than 25% held by the top ten. The material sequenced was naive CD8+ T cells sorted from blood. The receptors shown here come from a man aged 25-45 years in good health. The CDR3 runs from the conserved cysteine through the conserved F or W. The D gene is left open where the match is weak. Rows give clone size only sometimes, using once, few, many, or a class for an expanded clone.

size | J | V | D | CDR3 | DNA
once | TRBJ2-1 | TRBV9 | - | CASSVGLVTSEQFF | TGTGCCAGCAGCGTAGGTCTCGTAACGAGTGAGCAGTTCTTC
once | TRBJ1-4 | TRBV14 | - | CASSQERWVRGEKLFF | TGTGCCAGCAGCCAAGAAAGATGGGTGCGCGGTGAAAAACTGTTTTTT
- | TRBJ2-5 | TRBV29-1 | TRBD2 | CSVEVAGFQETQYF | TGCAGCGTTGAAGTAGCGGGATTCCAAGAGACCCAGTACTTC
- | TRBJ1-1 | TRBV9 | - | CASSAIRGGTEAFF | TGTGCCAGCAGCGCTATTAGGGGGGGCACTGAAGCTTTCTTT
- | TRBJ2-7 | TRBV7-9 | TRBD2 | CASSALAGGEYF | TGTGCCAGCAGCGCCCTAGCGGGAGGAGAGTACTTC
- | TRBJ2-7 | TRBV4-1 | TRBD1 | CASSTRQGTIYEQYF | TGCGCCAGCAGCACTCGACAGGGCACAATCTACGAGCAGTACTTC
- | TRBJ1-4 | TRBV27 | TRBD1 | CASRRGGGPALNEKLFF | TGTGCCAGCAGGCGAGGGGGCGGTCCGGCCCTTAATGAAAAACTGTTTTTT
- | TRBJ2-7 | TRBV4-1 | - | CASSQRGAGGDEQYF | TGCGCCAGCAGCCAACGTGGTGCTGGTGGGGACGAGCAGTACTTC
- | TRBJ2-7 | TRBV19 | - | CASSIAGSDYEQYF | TGTGCCAGTAGTATAGCTGGTTCCGACTACGAGCAGTACTTC
once | TRBJ2-7 | TRBV7-9 | - | CASSLGPSEQYF | TGTGCCAGCAGCTTAGGCCCCTCCGAGCAGTACTTC
- | TRBJ2-5 | TRBV6-1 | TRBD2 | CASSDSAGGPETQYF | TGTGCCAGCAGTGACTCAGCGGGAGGGCCAGAGACCCAGTACTTC
once | TRBJ2-7 | TRBV5-6 | TRBD1 | CASSLGGTGIYEQYF | TGTGCCAGCAGCTTGGGGGGGACAGGGATCTACGAGCAGTACTTC
- | TRBJ2-5 | TRBV9 | - | CASSAHGGIKETQYF | TGTGCCAGCAGCGCGCACGGGGGCATCAAAGAGACCCAGTACTTC
- | TRBJ2-5 | TRBV5-4 | - | CASSWDIKETQYF | TGTGCCAGCAGCTGGGACATTAAAGAGACCCAGTACTTC
- | TRBJ2-5 | TRBV2 | - | CASIHEEETQYF | TGTGCCAGCATACACGAGGAGGAGACCCAGTACTTC
- | TRBJ2-2 | TRBV25-1 | - | CATRKESGELFF | TGTGCCACCCGCAAGGAATCCGGGGAGCTGTTTTTT
- | TRBJ2-3 | TRBV18 | - | CASSLSLGAEGLPDTQYF | TGTGCCAGCTCACTCTCTTTGGGCGCTGAGGGGCTTCCAGATACGCAGTATTTT
once | TRBJ2-5 | TRBV10-2 | - | CASSDEGPETQYF | TGCGCCAGCAGTGACGAGGGGCCGGAGACCCAGTACTTC
- | TRBJ2-3 | TRBV9 | - | CASSVEGAFTDTQYF | TGTGCCAGCAGCGTAGAGGGCGCCTTCACAGATACGCAGTATTTT
- | TRBJ2-2 | TRBV4-3 | TRBD2 | CASSQLILAGVNTGELFF | TGCGCCAGCAGCCAGTTAATCCTAGCGGGAGTTAACACCGGGGAGCTGTTTTTT